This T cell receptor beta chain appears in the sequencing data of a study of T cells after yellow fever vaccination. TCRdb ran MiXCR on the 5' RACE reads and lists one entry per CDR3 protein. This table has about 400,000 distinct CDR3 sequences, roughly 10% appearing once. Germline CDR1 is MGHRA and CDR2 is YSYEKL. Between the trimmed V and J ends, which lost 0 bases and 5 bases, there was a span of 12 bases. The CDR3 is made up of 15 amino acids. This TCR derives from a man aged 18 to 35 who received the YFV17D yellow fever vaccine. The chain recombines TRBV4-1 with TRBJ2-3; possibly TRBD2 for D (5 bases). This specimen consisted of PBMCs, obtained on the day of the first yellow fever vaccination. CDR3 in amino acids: CASSQEGIGRDTQYF. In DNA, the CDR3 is TGCGCCAGCAGCCAAGAGGGTATAGGGAGAGATACGCAGTATTTT.